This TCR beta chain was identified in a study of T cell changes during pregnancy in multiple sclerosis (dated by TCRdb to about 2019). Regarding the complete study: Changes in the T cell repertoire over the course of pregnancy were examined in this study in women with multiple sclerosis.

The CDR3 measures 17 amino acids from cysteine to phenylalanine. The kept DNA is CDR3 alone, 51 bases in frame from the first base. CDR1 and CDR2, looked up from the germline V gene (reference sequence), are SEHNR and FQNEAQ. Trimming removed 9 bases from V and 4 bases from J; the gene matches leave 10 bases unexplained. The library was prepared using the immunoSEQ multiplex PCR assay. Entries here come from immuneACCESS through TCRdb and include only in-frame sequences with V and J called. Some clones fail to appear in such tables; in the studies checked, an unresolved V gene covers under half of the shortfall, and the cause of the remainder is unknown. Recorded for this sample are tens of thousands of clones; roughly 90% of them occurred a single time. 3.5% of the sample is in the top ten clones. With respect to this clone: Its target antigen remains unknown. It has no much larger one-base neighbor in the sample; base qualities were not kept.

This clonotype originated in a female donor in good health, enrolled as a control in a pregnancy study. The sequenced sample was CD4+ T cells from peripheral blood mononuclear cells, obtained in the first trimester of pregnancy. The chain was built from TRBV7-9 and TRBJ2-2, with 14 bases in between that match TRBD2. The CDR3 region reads CASHTGTSGGSTGELFF. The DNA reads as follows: TGTGCCAGTCATACCGGGACTAGCGGGGGCTCCACCGGGGAGCTGTTTTTT.